Listed here are 14 T cell receptor beta chains from one sample, sequenced in a study of beta chain features in type 1 diabetes. These TCRs' antigens remain unknown. Sequencing targeted expressed TCRB transcripts, as all isolated RNA had been reverse transcribed. Generated by immunoSEQ multiplex PCR, the TCRdb table keeps only in-frame clones and is missing some. The sample holds some 16,000 clones, approximately 76% seen once. Findings and limits, study-wide: Across all four CD4+ subsets, people with type 1 diabetes showed modestly shorter TCRB CDR3s.

Sequencing was done on a sample of stem cell memory CD4+ T cells from blood. The receptors derive from a woman under 30 with type 1 diabetes.

The chain joins TRBV5-1 to TRBJ2-1; D is unclear. Deletions cut 4 bases from V and 5 bases from J, with 4 bases between. In germline, CDR1 is SGHRS, CDR2 YFSETQ. There are 11 residues in the CDR3. The CDR3 here is CASSPNNEQFF. The CDR3 DNA reads TGCGCCAGCAGCCCTAACAATGAGCAGTTCTTC.

The chain combines TRBV6-6 with TRBJ2-7; 7 positions match TRBD1. With 6 bases clipped from V and 6 bases from J, the junction kept 8 bases outside the gene matches. Looked up from germline, CDR1 is MNHNY and CDR2 is SVGAGI (reference sequence). This CDR3 is 13 amino acids long. This CDR3 reads CASSPTGLREQYV. The CDR3 region has the DNA TGTGCCAGCAGCCCGACAGGGCTACGCGAGCAGTACGTC.

The chain links TRBV7-2 to TRBJ2-2; D may be TRBD1 (7 bases). Germline V gene lookup returns CDR1 SGHTA and CDR2 FQGNSA. The V end lost 3 bases, the J end lost 6 bases, and 17 bases lay between the germline ends. The CDR3 sequence is 16 residues long. The CDR3 DNA is TGTGCCAGCAGCTTTGGAGGGGGCTGGCCTGCCGGGGAGCTGTTTTTT. Translated, it gives CASSFGGGWPAGELFF.

The rearrangement links TRBV25-1 to TRBJ1-4; possibly TRBD1 for D (5 bases). The CDR3 is 14 residues long. Trimming took off 6 bases at V and 8 bases at J, with 16 bases between the two ends. Germline assignment: CDR1 MGHDK and CDR2 SYGVNS. In DNA, the CDR3 is TGTGCCAGCAGGGCCAGGGCTTGTCGGGAAAAACTGTTTTTT. Residues: CASRARACREKLFF.

The chain links TRBV18 to TRBJ1-2; 7 nucleotides agree with TRBD1. The CDR3 has 15 amino acids. The junction had 7 bases not matched to a gene; V was cut back by 4 bases and J by 2 bases. Per the germline V gene, CDR1 is KGHSH and CDR2 is LQKENI. CDR3 sequence reads: CASSLTGRKNYGYTF. Here the CDR3 DNA reads TGTGCCAGCTCACTGACAGGGAGAAAAAACTATGGCTACACCTTC.

The V and J genes are TRBV5-1 and TRBJ2-5; D perhaps matches TRBD1 (6 bases). CDR3 size: 18 residues. V was pared by 4 bases and J by 4 bases, with 26 bases between. From germline, CDR1 is SGHRS and CDR2 YFSETQ. The CDR3 loop is CASSHVRDKGPYAETQYF. In DNA, the CDR3 is TGCGCCAGCAGCCATGTCCGGGACAAGGGACCTTATGCAGAGACCCAGTACTTC.

V usage is TRBV18 and J usage is TRBJ2-6, with unresolved D. V lost 4 bases and J 2 bases, leaving 15 bases between the germline ends. Germline V lookup: CDR1 KGHSH, CDR2 LQKENI. The length of the CDR3 is 17 residues. The chain's CDR3 is CASSRGSTWPGANVLTF. The CDR3 region has the DNA TGTGCCAGCTCACGAGGTTCCACTTGGCCTGGGGCCAACGTCCTGACTTTC.

The V call is TRBV29-1, the J call TRBJ2-5, with D perhaps matching TRBD1 (6 bases). The germline V gene has CDR1 SQVTM and CDR2 ANQGSEA. Trimming took 6 bases from V and 4 from J, leaving 12 bases between them. The length of the CDR3 is 12 residues. The CDR3 DNA reads as TGCAGCGTCCTGACAGGTGGAGAGACCCAGTACTTC. This codes for CSVLTGGETQYF.

A single count supports this clone. V gene TRBV5-4 combines with J gene TRBJ1-4; D possibly corresponds to TRBD1 (5 bases). The germline V gene has CDR1 SGHNT and CDR2 YYREEE (reference sequence). Trimming shortened V by 0 bases and J by 3 bases, and 6 bases separated the two germline ends. This CDR3 is built from 14 residues. CDR3 sequence (DNA): TGTGCCAGCAGCTTGGGACAGTCTAATGAAAAACTGTTTTTT. Its translation is CASSLGQSNEKLFF.

The V call is TRBV21-1, the J call TRBJ2-7; the table's D gene call, TRBD1, was not cross checked with the DNA. TRBV21-1 corresponds to a pseudogene. This CDR3 is built from 14 residues. The CDR3 region is CASSDRGRNYEQYV. The DNA of the CDR3 is TGTGCCAGCAGCGACAGGGGGAGAAACTACGAGCAGTACGTC.

The gene calls are TRBV30 and TRBJ2-1, with TRBD2 matching over 12 bases. The CDR3 sequence is 16 residues long. From germline, CDR1 is GTSNPN and CDR2 SVGIG (reference sequence). V shed 2 bases, J shed 9 bases, and the junction held 11 bases outside the gene matches. DNA of the CDR3: TGTGCCTGGAGTCCCAAGACTAGCGGGAGTAGGAGTGAGCAGTTCTTC. Translated, it gives CAWSPKTSGSRSEQFF.

The V gene is TRBV6-6, the J gene TRBJ1-4, with D possibly TRBD1 on 6 matching bases. CDR1 and CDR2 from the germline V gene are MNHNY and SVGAGI (reference sequence). The V end was cut by 6 bases, the J end by 5 bases, with 10 bases between. This CDR3 comprises 13 residues. The CDR3 spells CASRDRDNEKLFF. CDR3 in DNA: TGTGCCAGCAGGGACAGAGACAATGAAAAACTGTTTTTT.

The chain uses TRBV28 and TRBJ2-4; TRBD1 agrees at 9 bases. This CDR3 has 14 residues. Germline-derived CDR1 and CDR2 are MDHEN and SYDVKM. V dropped 6 bases and J dropped 6; count of bases not matched to a gene: 6. Here the CDR3 DNA reads TGTGCCAGCAGGTTGCGACAGGGGGGAAACATTCAGTACTTC. Amino acids: CASRLRQGGNIQYF.

V is TRBV6-6 and J is TRBJ2-4; 7 positions match TRBD2. This CDR3 has 16 residues. After removal of 6 bases from V and 0 bases from J, the junction contained 8 bases not matched to a gene. Per the germline V gene, CDR1 is MNHNY and CDR2 is SVGAGI (reference sequence). CDR3 amino acids: CASRPSSGLAKNIQYF. DNA of the CDR3: TGTGCCAGCAGACCCTCTAGCGGACTAGCCAAAAACATTCAGTACTTC.